These 19 T cell receptor beta chains share one sample of origin, sequenced in a study of cytomegalovirus exposure and HLA in healthy donors. In the PCR, 60 Vbeta and 13 Jbeta primers were used. Repertoires were generated with immunoSEQ multiplex PCR, while TCRdb's copy carries only in-frame clones and drops some. The sample has 130,000 or so clones; around 83% are singletons. The sample consisted of PBMCs. These receptors all come from a woman in her twenties or thirties in good health and CMV-seropositive.

The V gene is TRBV28, the J gene TRBJ2-1; the match to TRBD1 covers 8 bases. V shed 3 bases and J 4 bases; nucleotides not matched to a gene: 11. The CDR3 sequence is 17 residues long. Looked up from germline, CDR1 is MDHEN and CDR2 is SYDVKM. The CDR3 loop reads CASSFKTGANMYNEQFF. The DNA for the CDR3 is TGTGCCAGCAGTTTTAAGACAGGGGCCAACATGTACAATGAGCAGTTCTTC.

The chain couples TRBV28 to TRBJ2-2, with 9 nucleotides matching TRBD1. The J segment lost 2 bases and the V segment lost 3 bases, leaving 7 bases of the junction unmatched. Germline-derived CDR1 and CDR2 are MDHEN and SYDVKM. The CDR3 is made up of 17 amino acids. The CDR3 region has the DNA TGTGCCAGCAGTTTGCTCCCGGGACAGGGCAACACCGGGGAGCTGTTTTTT. Amino acid sequence: CASSLLPGQGNTGELFF.

The genes are TRBV7-9 and TRBJ1-2, with D tentatively TRBD1 (6 bases). Germline V lookup: CDR1 SEHNR, CDR2 FQNEAQ (reference sequence). V lost 5 bases, J lost 7 bases, and 17 bases lay in between. CDR3 length: 14 amino acids. Written as DNA, the CDR3 is TGTGCCAGCAGCCTAGACGGGCCCAGGGGTGGCTACACCTTC. Translated, it gives CASSLDGPRGGYTF. The complete variable domain, with remaining parts taken from reference TRBV7-9 and TRBJ1-2, reads DTGVSQNPRHKITKRGQNVTFRCDPISEHNRLYWYRQTLGQGPEFLTYFQNEAQLEKSRLLSDRFSAERPKGSFSTLEIQRTEQGDSAMYLCASSLDGPRGGYTFGSGTRLTVV.

This chain connects TRBV2 to TRBJ1-5; a possible D gene is TRBD1 (6 bases). Germline CDR1 reads SNHLY; CDR2 reads FYNNEI. The V gene lost 5 bases and the J gene lost 4 bases, with 12 bases spanning the gap. CDR3 length: 14 residues. DNA for the CDR3: TGTGCCAGCAGTCCTTGGACAGAGAATCAGCCCCAGCATTTT. It codes for CASSPWTENQPQHF.

This sequence joins TRBV18 and TRBJ2-3; D possibly corresponds to TRBD2 (6 bases). The CDR3 is 13 residues long. The germline V gene encodes CDR1 KGHSH and CDR2 LQKENI. Trimming took 2 bases from V and 8 from J, leaving 11 bases between them. CDR3 bases: TGTGCCAGCTCACCAGGAACAGCGGGTACGCAGTATTTT. Translated: CASSPGTAGTQYF.

The J gene is TRBJ2-1, the V gene TRBV5-4; D uncertain. This CDR3 is 13 amino acids long. V lost 10 bases to trimming and J lost 0 bases, with 11 bases between them. Germline CDR1 is SGHNT and CDR2 is YYREEE (reference sequence). CDR3 sequence (DNA): TGTGCCTCTACCCTAAGCTCCTACAATGAGCAGTTCTTC. It is translated as CASTLSSYNEQFF.

The rearrangement uses TRBV30 and TRBJ2-1; 11 nucleotides align to TRBD2. CDR3 length equals 17 residues. From germline, CDR1 is GTSNPN and CDR2 SVGIG (reference sequence). The V gene end was trimmed by 2 bases and the J gene end by 7 bases; junction bases not matched to a gene: 13. CDR3 sequence reads: CAWSFLRLAGRINEQFF. CDR3 DNA sequence: TGTGCCTGGAGTTTCCTGCGACTAGCGGGACGGATAAATGAGCAGTTCTTC.

The chain has TRBV7-3 and TRBJ2-5; no definite D call. The germline V gene has CDR1 SGHTA and CDR2 FQGTGA. The V end lost 5 bases, the J end lost 7 bases, and 14 bases lay between the germline ends. This CDR3 is 13 amino acids long. The chain's CDR3 is CASSPPGSVTQYF. In nucleotides, the CDR3 is TGTGCCAGCAGCCCTCCCGGTTCGGTGACCCAGTACTTC.

The V call is TRBV28, the J call TRBJ2-7; TRBD2 matches 8 bases. V was pared by 5 bases and J by 4 bases, with 10 bases of the junction left unmatched. CDR1 and CDR2 from the germline V gene are MDHEN and SYDVKM. This CDR3 is 15 amino acids long. The CDR3 sequence is CASSPLAGLAYEQYF. The CDR3 nucleotides are TGTGCCAGCAGTCCCTTAGCGGGGTTAGCTTACGAGCAGTACTTC.

The chain combines TRBV4-2 with TRBJ1-5, with D tentatively TRBD1 (5 bases). The CDR3 contains 13 residues. The germline V gene has CDR1 LGHNA and CDR2 YNFKEQ. Trimming left V 3 bases short and J 6 bases short, with 9 bases between. Written as DNA, the CDR3 is TGTGCCAGCAGCCATGGGGGAGGTCAGCCCCAGCATTTT. It codes for CASSHGGGQPQHF.

V gene TRBV2 combines with J gene TRBJ2-1, with 10 bases that match TRBD2. Trimming cost V 6 bases and J 9 bases; bases outside gene matches: 8. Looked up from germline, CDR1 is SNHLY and CDR2 is FYNNEI. The CDR3 length is 14 residues. CDR3 loop: CASRSGGAFGEQFF. DNA of the CDR3: TGTGCCAGCAGGAGCGGGGGGGCCTTTGGTGAGCAGTTCTTC.

V is TRBV2 and J is TRBJ1-2, with D perhaps TRBD1 (6 bases). V gave up 6 bases and J gave up 1 base, with 12 bases separating them. Germline CDR1 SNHLY, CDR2 FYNNEI. This CDR3 comprises 14 residues. The CDR3 DNA is TGTGCCAGCAGGTCCGAACAGGGTAACTATGGCTACACCTTC. Its translation is CASRSEQGNYGYTF.

Remarks on this clone: Mismatch with germline at one junction end may stem from a read error. This chain connects TRBV7-9 to TRBJ2-7, with 12 nucleotides matching TRBD2. CDR1 SEHNR and CDR2 FQNEAQ come from the germline V gene (reference sequence). The CDR3 has 14 amino acids. CDR3 sequence: CASSLAGGPGEQYF. In nucleotides, the CDR3 is TGTGCCAGCAGCCTAGCGGGGGGGCCGGGCGAGCAGTACTTC.

The V and J genes are TRBV30 and TRBJ2-2, with D perhaps matching TRBD2 (5 bases). Trimming pared 4 bases from V and 6 bases from J, leaving 12 bases between. Per the germline V gene, CDR1 is GTSNPN and CDR2 is SVGIG (reference sequence). The CDR3 consists of 13 residues. The CDR3 sequence: CAWTRSVAGELFF. CDR3 DNA sequence: TGTGCCTGGACCCGTAGCGTTGCCGGGGAGCTGTTTTTT.

This rearrangement joins TRBV7-2 to TRBJ1-5; D is unresolved. The CDR3 has 13 amino acids. With 2 bases removed from V and 1 base from J, the gap between germline ends came to 3 bases. Germline loops: CDR1 SGHTA, CDR2 FQGNSA. CDR3 protein: CASSLSSNQPQHF. CDR3 nucleotides: TGTGCCAGCAGCTTAAGCAGCAATCAGCCCCAGCATTTT.

CDR3: CASSVGQVSGNTIYF. The CDR3 DNA follows: TGTGCCAGCAGTGTCGGACAGGTCTCTGGAAACACCATATATTTT. This chain connects TRBV6-1 to TRBJ1-3; 7 nucleotides line up with TRBD1. The CDR3 consists of 15 residues. V lost 4 bases, J lost 0 bases, and 3 bases stayed unmatched. Germline CDR1 and CDR2: MNHNS and SASEGT.

This clone was seen just once. The genes are TRBV28 and TRBJ2-5; D possibly corresponds to TRBD1 (6 bases). This CDR3 is 14 amino acids long. Per the germline V gene, CDR1 is MDHEN and CDR2 is SYDVKM. Trimming took off 6 bases at V and 2 bases at J, with 13 bases between the two ends. CDR3 in DNA: TGTGCCAGCAGCGTGACAGGTATTCAAGAGACCCAGTACTTC. Translation: CASSVTGIQETQYF.

The rearrangement joins TRBV7-9 to TRBJ1-2; 7 bases map to TRBD1. Germline V gives CDR1 SEHNR, CDR2 FQNEAQ (reference sequence). The CDR3 length is 15 residues. With V trimmed by 5 bases and J by 4 bases, 10 bases remained unmatched. The CDR3 is CASSPSRWDSYGYTF. CDR3 nucleotides: TGTGCCAGCAGCCCCAGTCGATGGGACAGCTATGGCTACACCTTC.

V is TRBV4-2 and J is TRBJ2-3; D ambiguous. V lost 5 bases and J lost 4, with 4 bases in between. Germline values: CDR1 LGHNA, CDR2 YNFKEQ. CDR3 length: 11 residues. CDR3 protein: CASSSSDTQYF. The CDR3 DNA reads TGTGCCAGCAGCTCCTCAGATACGCAGTATTTT.